These T cell receptor beta chains were read from a single sample in a study of T cell responses to AZD1222 COVID-19 vaccine. Sequencing used immunoSEQ multiplex PCR; TCRdb keeps in-frame clones, though not all of them. The sample records over 85,000 clones, under 95% being singletons. The source material was peripheral blood, sampled on day 0 of AZD1222 vaccination. These receptors all come from an adult in good health. Each CDR3 is given with its conserved first and last residue. A D gene is named only where the DNA matches it firmly. Expanded clones get a size class; other rows say once, few or many, or leave the size out.

DNA,CDR3,size,D,J,V
TGTGCCAGCAGCCGGACAGGGATTGAAGGCTACACCTTC,CASSRTGIEGYTF,NA,TRBD1,TRBJ1-2,TRBV6-6
TGTGCCAGCAGCCAAGAAGGAGTTATGGGGATGTTTGGCTACACCTTC,CASSQEGVMGMFGYTF,NA,NA,TRBJ1-2,TRBV3-1/TRBV3-2
TGTGCCAGCAGTCCGAATCGACAGGGTTCTGGAAACACCATATATTTT,CASSPNRQGSGNTIYF,NA,TRBD1,TRBJ1-3,TRBV27
TGTGCCAGTATCGACGGGAGCGGGGGGAAAGAGACCCAGTACTTC,CASIDGSGGKETQYF,NA,TRBD2,TRBJ2-5,TRBV19
TGTGCCAGCAGCTTATTCCCGACACTCGGATACGAGCAGTACTTC,CASSLFPTLGYEQYF,once,NA,TRBJ2-7,TRBV11-3
TGTGCCAGCAGCTACCTTAACCAGCCCCAGCATTTT,CASSYLNQPQHF,once,NA,TRBJ1-5,TRBV5-6
TGTGCCAGCAACCTAGCGGGGATAGCCAAAAACATTCAGTACTTC,CASNLAGIAKNIQYF,NA,TRBD2,TRBJ2-4,TRBV7-2
TGTGCCAGCAGCGAAACAGGGATCGTTGGCTACACCTTC,CASSETGIVGYTF,NA,NA,TRBJ1-2,TRBV5-4
TGCGCCAGCAGCCAGGCCGGGGGCGAGCAGTACTTC,CASSQAGGEQYF,NA,NA,TRBJ2-7,TRBV4-1
TGTGCCAGCAGCAGGTACAGAGAGACCCAGTACTTC,CASSRYRETQYF,NA,NA,TRBJ2-5,TRBV5-6
TGTGCCAGCAGCTTAACAGGGATGAACACTGAAGCTTTCTTT,CASSLTGMNTEAFF,NA,NA,TRBJ1-1,TRBV7-8
TGTGCCATCAGTGAGTTGGGGACAGCACAAGAGACCCAGTACTTC,CAISELGTAQETQYF,NA,TRBD1,TRBJ2-5,TRBV10-3
TGTGCCAGCAGCTTGGGTTGGGGTTACACTGAAGCTTTCTTT,CASSLGWGYTEAFF,NA,NA,TRBJ1-1,TRBV11-2
TGTGCCTGGAGCGGAGCGGGGGGACAGCCTAATGAGCAGTTCTTC,CAWSGAGGQPNEQFF,NA,TRBD2,TRBJ2-1,TRBV30
TGTGCCAGCAGTGGAAAGAGAGGGGGTCTTCTCTACGAGCAGTACTTC,CASSGKRGGLLYEQYF,NA,NA,TRBJ2-7,TRBV6-4
TGCGCCAGCAGGTCGGGGAACACTGAAGCTTTCTTT,CASRSGNTEAFF,NA,NA,TRBJ1-1,TRBV5-1
TGCGCCAGCAGCCCGGACAGGGCGGGCCGAGAAAAACTGTTTTTT,CASSPDRAGREKLFF,NA,TRBD1,TRBJ1-4,TRBV5-1
TGTGCCAGCAGCTTAGGCCCGACAGTTTACCAAGAGACCCAGTACTTC,CASSLGPTVYQETQYF,NA,NA,TRBJ2-5,TRBV13
TGTGCCAGCAGCTTCTACAATGAGCAGTTCTTC,CASSFYNEQFF,few,NA,TRBJ2-1,TRBV5-6
TGTGCCAGCGGATCAGGGGTCTTCAATGAGCAGTTCTTC,CASGSGVFNEQFF,few,NA,TRBJ2-1,TRBV9
TGTGCCAGCACCGCCGATGGAAATGAGCAGTTCTTC,CASTADGNEQFF,NA,NA,TRBJ2-1,TRBV9
TGCGCCAGCAGCCAAGATATCCCTCGGACCGTCGTAGGCTACACCTTC,CASSQDIPRTVVGYTF,NA,NA,TRBJ1-2,TRBV4-1
TGTGCCAGCAGTACGAACAGGGGTAGAATGGATACGCAGTATTTT,CASSTNRGRMDTQYF,NA,TRBD1,TRBJ2-3,TRBV6-5
TGTGCCAGCAACAGACAGGAGGACCTTAATGAAAAACTGTTTTTT,CASNRQEDLNEKLFF,NA,NA,TRBJ1-4,TRBV7-9
TGTGCCTGGAGTGTAAGGAGGGCCCGAGGTGAAGCTTTCTTT,CAWSVRRARGEAFF,once,NA,TRBJ1-1,TRBV30
TGTGCCAGCAGGGCCCCGGGACAGGGTGGGTACGAGCAGTACTTC,CASRAPGQGGYEQYF,NA,TRBD1,TRBJ2-7,TRBV6-5
TGTGCCTGGCGCCACGGGACTGAAGCTTTCTTT,CAWRHGTEAFF,once,NA,TRBJ1-1,TRBV30
TGTGCCAGCAGTGAACAGGGATACCTTTCTGGAAACACCATATATTTT,CASSEQGYLSGNTIYF,NA,NA,TRBJ1-3,TRBV11-2
TGTGCCAGCAGCTCCTCCCGGAGTTCCCCCGAGCAGTACTTC,CASSSSRSSPEQYF,NA,NA,TRBJ2-7,TRBV5-6
TGTGCCAGCAGCGAGTATTACGACCCTAACTATGGCTACACCTTC,CASSEYYDPNYGYTF,NA,NA,TRBJ1-2,TRBV28
TGTGCCAGCAGCCCGTCCGGGACAGAAGCTAACTATGGCTACACCTTC,CASSPSGTEANYGYTF,NA,TRBD1,TRBJ1-2,TRBV7-9
TGCGCCAGCGTCTCCATGCAGGGGGGACTCGGGAAGCAGTTCTTC,CASVSMQGGLGKQFF,NA,NA,TRBJ2-1,TRBV5-1
TGTGCCAGCAGGGACGCTGGGGAAAAACTGTTTTTT,CASRDAGEKLFF,NA,NA,TRBJ1-4,TRBV6-5
TGTGCCAGCAGTTTCCAAAGGGGATCCGCCGGGACTAATGAAAAACTGTTTTTT,CASSFQRGSAGTNEKLFF,NA,NA,TRBJ1-4,TRBV28
TGTGCCAGCAGCTTGGCCATGAAGAACGGTGAAAAACTGTTTTTT,CASSLAMKNGEKLFF,NA,NA,TRBJ1-4,TRBV5-6
TGTGCCAGCACACCGGACAGCTCCTACGAGCAGTACTTC,CASTPDSSYEQYF,NA,NA,TRBJ2-7,TRBV12-3/TRBV12-4
TGTGCCAGTAGTATAGCGGCCCCGAAGGAGTCCTATAATTCACCCCTCCACTTT,CASSIAAPKESYNSPLHF,NA,NA,TRBJ1-6,TRBV19